The source of this T cell receptor beta chain is a study of a mutant IDH1 vaccine in newly diagnosed glioma. This table comes from immunoSEQ multiplex PCR, and its TCRdb copy is limited to in-frame clones, with some not included. The top ten clones hold approximately 10% of a sample with some 30,000 clones, around 82% of them seen once. This clone has a handful of counts. The antigen remains unidentified. CDR3 length: 12 residues. Germline V CDR1 and CDR2: LNHDA, SQIVND (reference sequence). Deletions cut 1 base from V and 10 bases from J, with 5 bases between. Time point reported: week 35, safety follow-up. Alongside topical imiquimod, each dose of vaccine comprised 300 ug of mutant IDH1 20-mer peptide.

This receptor was taken from a woman between 40 and 55 years old with glioma. The chain joins TRBV19 to TRBJ1-6, with D unclear. The specimen comprised PBMCs, sampled from a glioma patient whose treatment included an IDH1 peptide vaccine. The CDR3 nucleotides are TGTGCCAGTAGTATAGCGAAATCACCCCTCCACTTT. It yields the protein CASSIAKSPLHF. The entire variable domain, with the rest obtained from reference TRBV19 and TRBJ1-6, is as follows: DGGITQSPKYLFRKEGQNVTLSCEQNLNHDAMYWYRQDPGQGLRLIYYSQIVNDFQKGDIAEGYSVSREKKESFPLTVTSAQKNPTAFYLCASSIAKSPLHFGNGTRLTVT.